This T cell receptor (beta chain) was recorded in a study of blood T cell repertoires in COVID-19. Study in general: Cohort 3 donors counted as recovered after two negative PCRs, clearance, or resolved symptoms. Both acute and convalescent COVID-19 samples were obtained from the United States, Italy and Spain.

Data came from immunoSEQ multiplex PCR; TCRdb stores just in-frame clones and leaves some out. The sample lists 350,000 to 450,000 clones; around 87% were seen once. Trimming took 4 bases from V and 1 from J; bases not matched to a gene: 2. This CDR3 contains 15 residues. From germline, CDR1 is SGHDT and CDR2 YYEEEE. Ages ranged from about 18 to 89 years, with residence in about 23 US areas. V and J are TRBV5-6 and TRBJ2-2, with 9 bases matching TRBD1. Sequenced sample: PBMCs or T cells enriched from blood (not recorded which). The receptor's source is a man in his forties in a cohort exposed to, infected with or recovered from COVID-19 (not recorded which). Here the CDR3 DNA reads TGTGCCAGCAGCCGACAGGGGGTGAACACCGGGGAGCTGTTTTTT. Its protein is CASSRQGVNTGELFF.